The rows below give T cell receptor beta chains drawn from one sample of a study of blood T cell repertoires in COVID-19. TCRdb keeps only in-frame clones here, not all; method: immunoSEQ multiplex PCR. The repertoire includes a few hundred thousand clones, approximately 90% of them detected once, and 3% sits in the top ten. Sequenced sample: PBMCs or T cells enriched from blood (not recorded which). The source of these receptors is a woman aged 50 to 60 who had recovered from COVID-19. CDR3s include the opening cysteine and the closing phenylalanine or tryptophan. D genes are given only for firm matches. Clone size is stated in some rows and not others, as once, few, many or a class when expanded.

D	V	size	J	CDR3	DNA
-	TRBV19	-	TRBJ1-5	CASSQRAGNQPQHF	TGTGCCAGTAGTCAGAGGGCCGGGAATCAGCCCCAGCATTTT
-	TRBV11-2	-	TRBJ2-3	CASSRWSGSTDTQYF	TGTGCCAGCAGCCGGTGGAGCGGGAGCACAGATACGCAGTATTTT
-	TRBV5-4	-	TRBJ2-7	CASSLGLDYEQYF	TGTGCCAGCAGCTTGGGACTCGACTACGAGCAGTACTTC
TRBD1	TRBV7-3	-	TRBJ2-1	CASSSRDRVRNEQFF	TGTGCCAGCAGCTCCCGGGACAGGGTGAGGAATGAGCAGTTCTTC
TRBD1	TRBV7-9	-	TRBJ1-5	CASSSRQGGNQPQHF	TGTGCCAGCAGCTCTAGACAGGGAGGCAATCAGCCCCAGCATTTT
TRBD1	TRBV15	few	TRBJ1-6	CATSRGQGWNSPLHF	TGTGCCACCAGCAGGGGACAGGGGTGGAATTCACCCCTCCACTTT
TRBD1	TRBV2	-	TRBJ1-1	CASKRGLNTEAFF	TGTGCCAGCAAAAGGGGGCTGAACACTGAAGCTTTCTTT
TRBD2	TRBV19	many	TRBJ2-2	CASSPLAGGTGELFF	TGTGCCAGTAGTCCCCTAGCGGGAGGCACCGGGGAGCTGTTTTTT
TRBD1	TRBV28	-	TRBJ2-7	CASNRDRGPYEQYF	TGTGCCAGCAACCGGGACAGGGGACCCTACGAGCAGTACTTC
-	TRBV12-1	-	TRBJ2-3	CASSFFSGTGHTDTQYF	TGTGCCAGCAGCTTTTTTAGTGGGACAGGGCACACAGATACGCAGTATTTT
TRBD2	TRBV11-2	-	TRBJ2-3	CASSLVAGVADTQYF	TGTGCCAGCAGCTTAGTAGCGGGAGTTGCCGATACGCAGTATTTT
TRBD2	TRBV19	once	TRBJ2-1	CASSRDSGTSYNEQFF	TGTGCCAGTAGTAGAGATAGCGGGACATCCTACAATGAGCAGTTCTTC